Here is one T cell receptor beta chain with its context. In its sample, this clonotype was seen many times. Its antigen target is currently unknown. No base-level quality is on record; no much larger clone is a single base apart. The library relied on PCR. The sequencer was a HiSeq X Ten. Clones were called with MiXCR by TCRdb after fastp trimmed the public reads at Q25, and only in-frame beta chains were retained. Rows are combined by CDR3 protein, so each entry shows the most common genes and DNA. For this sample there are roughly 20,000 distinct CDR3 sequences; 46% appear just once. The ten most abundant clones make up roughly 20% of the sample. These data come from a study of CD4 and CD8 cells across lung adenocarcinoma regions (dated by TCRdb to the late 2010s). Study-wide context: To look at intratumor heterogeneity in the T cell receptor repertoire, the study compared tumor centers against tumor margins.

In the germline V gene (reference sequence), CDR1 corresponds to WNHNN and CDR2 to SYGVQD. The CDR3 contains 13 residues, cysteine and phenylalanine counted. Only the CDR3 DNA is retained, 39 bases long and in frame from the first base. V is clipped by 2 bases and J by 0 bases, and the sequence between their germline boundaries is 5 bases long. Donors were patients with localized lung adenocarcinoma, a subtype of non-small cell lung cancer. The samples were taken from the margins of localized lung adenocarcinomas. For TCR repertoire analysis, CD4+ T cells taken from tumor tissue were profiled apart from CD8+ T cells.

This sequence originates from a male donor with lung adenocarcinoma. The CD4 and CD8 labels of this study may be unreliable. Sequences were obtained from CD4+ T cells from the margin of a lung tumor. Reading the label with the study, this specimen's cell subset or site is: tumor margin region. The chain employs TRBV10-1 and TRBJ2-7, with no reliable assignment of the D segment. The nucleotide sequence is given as TGCGCCAGCAGTGAGCAGTACTCCTACGAGCAGTACTTC. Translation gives CASSEQYSYEQYF.